Each of the 26 T cell receptor beta chains below was sequenced from the same sample in a study of T-cell memory formation after mild COVID-19 (dated by TCRdb to about 2021). The library was generated by 5' RACE. The sequencer was an Illumina NovaSeq 6000. In-frame beta chains were kept once TCRdb had trimmed the public reads at Q25 with fastp and called clones with MiXCR. Records with the same CDR3 protein are collapsed into one entry carrying the most frequent genes and DNA. Recorded for this sample are fewer than 350,000 distinct CDR3 sequences; about 15% of them occurred a single time. The top ten clonotypes cover more than 20% of the sample. Sequences were obtained from PBMCs or a T cell subset sorted from them (not recorded which). Source of these receptors: a man younger than 35 who had mild COVID-19 (a few samples of this study predate the infection). The sample titles of this study are shuffled in the database, so cell type and time point are left out; the donor was told from shared clones.

The sample holds a few counts of this clonotype. The V call is TRBV3-1, the J call TRBJ2-3; 8 bases match TRBD1. The CDR3 runs 15 residues. V shed 2 bases, J shed 10 bases, and the junction held 11 bases outside the gene matches. Germline CDR1 and CDR2: LGHDT and YNNKEL (reference sequence). CDR3 coding DNA: TGTGCCAGCAGCCAACCGGGACAGGAGCCGAATGCGCAGTATTTT. Encoded protein: CASSQPGQEPNAQYF.

V usage is TRBV25-1 and J usage is TRBJ1-5; TRBD1 aligns across 8 bases. The J segment lost 4 bases and the V segment lost 4 bases, leaving 9 bases of the junction unmatched. The CDR3 length is 16 residues. The germline gives CDR1 MGHDK, CDR2 SYGVNS. The CDR3 sequence: CASSGEGTGRNQPQHF. Here the CDR3 DNA reads TGTGCCAGCAGTGGAGAAGGGACAGGCCGAAATCAGCCCCAGCATTTT.

This clonotype came up a few times. This rearrangement joins TRBV5-1 to TRBJ2-7, with D possibly called TRBD1 or TRBD2 (6 bases each). V dropped 0 bases and J dropped 3 bases, with 13 bases sitting between them. This CDR3 region has 15 residues. From germline, CDR1 is SGHRS and CDR2 YFSETQ. CDR3 sequence reads: CASSLVIQGGYEQYF. In nucleotides, the CDR3 is TGCGCCAGCAGCTTGGTAATACAGGGAGGCTACGAGCAGTACTTC.

The chain carries TRBV7-2 and TRBJ1-6; D unclear. The germline V gene has CDR1 SGHTA and CDR2 FQGNSA. This CDR3 comprises 14 residues. V was clipped by 1 base and J by 10 bases, with 11 bases between them. The CDR3: CASSLVPRGSPLHF. The CDR3 region has the DNA TGTGCCAGCAGCTTAGTACCCCGGGGATCACCCCTCCACTTT. Full variable domain (outside the CDR3, taken from reference TRBV7-2 and TRBJ1-6): GAGVSQSPSNKVTEKGKDVELRCDPISGHTALYWYRQSLGQGLEFLIYFQGNSAPDKSGLPSDRFSAERTGGSVSTLTIQRTQQEDSAVYLCASSLVPRGSPLHFGNGTRLTVT.

The CDR3 nucleotides are TGTGCCAGCAGCCAAGATCCGACAGGGCAGGGCTATGGCTACACCTTC. Translated, it gives CASSQDPTGQGYGYTF. This sequence joins TRBV3-1 and TRBJ1-2; 7 nucleotides line up with TRBD1. The CDR3 has 16 residues. Per the germline V gene, CDR1 is LGHDT and CDR2 is YNNKEL (reference sequence). V was clipped by 0 bases and J by 4 bases; unmatched bases: 8.

The chain combines TRBV5-4 with TRBJ2-1; possible D gene TRBD2, 7 bases. V lost 4 bases, J lost 8 bases, and 16 bases lay in between. Germline V gene data show CDR1 as SGHNT and CDR2 as YYREEE (reference sequence). The CDR3 contains 14 residues. CDR3 DNA: TGTGCCAGCAGCGAGGCTCGGGGGGCGGATGAGCAGTTCTTC. Its protein product is CASSEARGADEQFF. Full variable domain (remainder filled in from reference TRBV5-4 and TRBJ2-1): ETGVTQSPTHLIKTRGQQVTLRCSSQSGHNTVSWYQQALGQGPQFIFQYYREEENGRGNFPPRFSGLQFPNYSSELNVNALELDDSALYLCASSEARGADEQFFGPGTRLTVL.

The chain has TRBV25-1 and TRBJ1-1; 8 nucleotides line up with TRBD1. This CDR3 has 13 amino acids. CDR1 is MGHDK and CDR2 is SYGVNS in the germline V gene. After removal of 1 base from V and 10 bases from J, the junction contained 5 bases not matched to a gene. CDR3 nucleotide sequence: TGTGCCAGCAGTGAATGGGAAGGACAGGGAGCTTTCTTT. Translating gives CASSEWEGQGAFF.

The chain carries TRBV5-1 and TRBJ2-5; 13 nucleotides agree with TRBD2. The V and J ends lost 4 bases and 3 bases, in that order; junction bases with no gene match: 6. This CDR3 has 16 residues. The germline V gene encodes CDR1 SGHRS and CDR2 YFSETQ. CDR3 coding DNA: TGCGCCAGCAGCCGGACTAGCGGGGGCAGGGAAGAGACCCAGTACTTC. This encodes CASSRTSGGREETQYF.

This clonotype was observed a few times. The chain recombines TRBV12-3 or TRBV12-4 with TRBJ2-3, with D possibly TRBD2 on 5 matching bases. The CDR3 totals 14 residues. The V end lost 8 bases, the J end lost 2 bases, and 14 bases lay between the germline ends. The CDR3 loop reads CASGSGPFTDTQYF. The CDR3 DNA reads TGTGCCAGCGGGAGCGGACCCTTCACAGATACGCAGTATTTT.

Only a few counts were recorded for this clonotype. V gene TRBV7-2 combines with J gene TRBJ2-5; 10 positions agree with TRBD2. Looked up from germline, CDR1 is SGHTA and CDR2 is FQGNSA. The CDR3 covers 16 residues. Trimming cost V 1 base and J 4 bases; bases outside gene matches: 6. CDR3 protein: CASSLVSGGVPETQYF. The CDR3 DNA follows: TGTGCCAGCAGCTTAGTCAGCGGGGGGGTTCCAGAGACCCAGTACTTC.

The chain has TRBV2 and TRBJ1-6, with TRBD1 matching over 9 bases. CDR3 length: 15 residues. CDR1 SNHLY and CDR2 FYNNEI come from the germline V gene. The V gene end was trimmed by 8 bases and the J gene end by 7 bases; junction bases not matched to a gene: 9. CDR3 in amino acids: CASGEDRGFNSPLHF. The CDR3 DNA reads as TGTGCCAGCGGGGAGGACAGGGGATTCAATTCACCCCTCCACTTT.

The chain combines TRBV9 with TRBJ2-7; the D gene could be TRBD1 or TRBD2 (5 bases each). Trimming removed 4 bases at V and 2 bases at J, with 16 bases between. There are 15 residues in the CDR3. CDR1 is SGDLS and CDR2 is YYNGEE in the germline V gene. The DNA of the CDR3 is TGTGCCAGCAGCCCCCTAGGGGACCAGACCTACGAGCAGTACTTC. Its protein product is CASSPLGDQTYEQYF.

The V call is TRBV6-1, the J call TRBJ2-3; 11 nucleotides agree with TRBD2. CDR3 length: 18 amino acids. Germline CDR1 reads MNHNS; CDR2 reads SASEGT. The V segment lost 2 bases and the J segment 1 base; nucleotides outside the gene matches: 8. The CDR3 bases are TGTGCCAGCAGTGAAACCCCGACACTAGCGGGGGGCACAGATACGCAGTATTTT. This gives the protein CASSETPTLAGGTDTQYF.

The chain combines TRBV19 with TRBJ1-5; D is possibly TRBD1 (5 bases). Per germline, CDR1 LNHDA and CDR2 SQIVND (reference sequence). The CDR3 has 15 residues. V gave up 3 bases and J gave up 5 bases, with 14 bases separating them. The CDR3 protein is CASSIRGEHYQPQHF. The DNA of the CDR3 is TGTGCCAGTAGTATTCGGGGGGAACATTATCAGCCCCAGCATTTT.

CDR3 region: CASSLVGTANSNQPQHF. The CDR3 DNA is TGTGCCAGCAGCTTAGTTGGGACAGCTAATAGCAATCAGCCCCAGCATTTT. This chain connects TRBV7-2 to TRBJ1-5, with 7 bases aligning to TRBD1. The CDR3 loop spans 17 amino acids. In germline, CDR1 is SGHTA, CDR2 FQGNSA. The trim removed 1 base at V and 0 bases at J, leaving 6 bases unmatched.

The V gene is TRBV30, the J gene TRBJ2-5; D uncertain. Trimming took 2 bases from V and 5 from J, leaving 9 bases between them. CDR1 and CDR2 from the germline V gene are GTSNPN and SVGIG (reference sequence). This CDR3 region has 12 residues. The CDR3 sequence: CAWSSTGETQYF. As DNA, the CDR3 is TGTGCCTGGAGTTCTACGGGCGAGACCCAGTACTTC.

This clonotype was detected many times. V usage is TRBV7-3 and J usage is TRBJ2-3, with a tentative D call TRBD2 (5 bases). The CDR3 loop spans 14 amino acids. Germline V lookup: CDR1 SGHTA, CDR2 FQGTGA. V lost 5 bases and J 6 bases, leaving 15 bases between the germline ends. CDR3 in amino acids: CASSRTSRRDTQYF. DNA for the CDR3: TGTGCCAGCAGCCGGACCAGTCGGAGGGATACGCAGTATTTT.

This sequence joins TRBV4-1 and TRBJ2-2; D gene unclear. V was shortened by 5 bases and J by 1 base, with 23 bases between the two germline ends. The CDR3 runs to 19 residues. Germline CDR1 MGHRA, CDR2 YSYEKL. CDR3 bases: TGCGCCAGCAGCATTACCCTTTCTAGGCCCTCCCTGAACACCGGGGAGCTGTTTTTT. It is translated as CASSITLSRPSLNTGELFF.

This clonotype was counted a few times. The J gene is TRBJ2-7, the V gene TRBV7-2; TRBD1 agrees at 7 bases. V shed 4 bases, J shed 0 bases, and the junction held 9 bases outside the gene matches. Germline CDR1 SGHTA, CDR2 FQGNSA. CDR3 length: 16 amino acids. The CDR3 reads CASSSKKGAPSYEQYF. DNA for the CDR3: TGTGCCAGCAGCTCCAAGAAGGGGGCCCCCTCCTACGAGCAGTACTTC.

The J gene is TRBJ1-5, the V gene TRBV10-1; maybe TRBD1 (5 bases). V lost 3 bases and J lost 3, with 9 bases in between. The CDR3 runs to 14 residues. CDR1 is WNHNN and CDR2 is SYGVQD in the germline V gene (reference sequence). Here the CDR3 reads CASSDGGPNQPQHF. DNA for the CDR3: TGCGCCAGCAGTGACGGGGGTCCCAATCAGCCCCAGCATTTT.

The chain links TRBV12-3 or TRBV12-4 to TRBJ2-3; TRBD1 matches 8 bases. V was pared by 5 bases and J by 2 bases, with 6 bases of the junction left unmatched. This CDR3 comprises 15 residues. The CDR3 reads CASSLQGEPTDTQYF. CDR3 nucleotides: TGTGCCAGCAGTCTACAGGGGGAGCCCACAGATACGCAGTATTTT.

The genes are TRBV7-9 and TRBJ1-1; TRBD1 agrees at 8 bases. This CDR3 has 14 amino acids. After removal of 5 bases from V and 6 bases from J, the junction contained 8 bases not matched to a gene. The germline V gene encodes CDR1 SEHNR and CDR2 FQNEAQ (reference sequence). In nucleotides, the CDR3 is TGTGCCAGCAGCCGTCCGGGACAGGCTGCTGAAGCTTTCTTT. Its translation is CASSRPGQAAEAFF.

This clonotype turned up a few times. J is TRBJ2-3 and V is TRBV5-5; D may be TRBD2 (6 bases). Germline CDR1 SGHKS, CDR2 YYEKEE (reference sequence). Deletions cut 7 bases from V and 4 bases from J, with 13 bases between. This CDR3 is built from 13 residues. In DNA form, the CDR3 reads TGTGCCAGCCGCCGGGGGAGTGCAGATACGCAGTATTTT. Translation: CASRRGSADTQYF.

This clonotype was observed a handful of times. V usage is TRBV5-1 and J usage is TRBJ1-4, with 10 bases fitting TRBD1. Per the germline V gene, CDR1 is SGHRS and CDR2 is YFSETQ. The CDR3 is 15 residues long. Trimming cost V 4 bases and J 8 bases; bases outside gene matches: 8. CDR3 loop: CASSMTGGQEEKLFF. CDR3 coding DNA: TGCGCCAGCAGCATGACAGGGGGCCAGGAGGAAAAACTGTTTTTT.

Many counts were recorded for this clonotype. The chain is built from TRBV4-2 and TRBJ2-3; D tentatively reads TRBD1 or TRBD2 (5 bases each). CDR1 LGHNA and CDR2 YNFKEQ come from the germline V gene. The ends were cut back, 4 bases at V and 3 bases at J, with 11 bases in the middle. The CDR3 has 14 amino acids. As DNA, the CDR3 is TGTGCCAGCAGCCGGGACGAAGGGACAGATACGCAGTATTTT. This codes for CASSRDEGTDTQYF.

This clonotype came up a few times. This sequence joins TRBV18 and TRBJ1-5, with D possibly being TRBD1 (6 bases). Trimming shortened V by 5 bases and J by 0 bases, and 14 bases separated the two germline ends. CDR1 and CDR2 from the germline V gene are KGHSH and LQKENI. The CDR3 has 16 amino acids. For the CDR3, the DNA is TGTGCCAGCTCAGCGACACAGGGATATAGCAATCAGCCCCAGCATTTT. It translates to CASSATQGYSNQPQHF.